This T cell receptor beta chain was documented in a study of beta chain features in type 1 diabetes. Looking at the study overall: All samples together contributed some 100,000,000 sorted cells for examination. Study-wide points: No resolution was reached here on whether HLA type influences TCRB rearrangement. The study found moderately but significantly shorter TCRB CDR3s in all four CD4+ subsets of Type 1 diabetes patients.

The germline V and J ends were trimmed by 4 bases and 1 base, with 10 bases remaining between them. The CDR3 extends over 14 amino acids. In germline, CDR1 is PRHDT, CDR2 FYEKMQ (reference sequence). CD45RO/CCR7/CD25/CD127/CD95/CD27 sorting isolated CD4+ naive, central memory, regulatory and stem cell-like memory cells. This clone was counted a few times. Its antigen is as yet unknown. Sequenced material consisted of expressed TCRB transcripts (all of the isolated RNA was reverse transcribed). Libraries were prepared by immunoSEQ multiplex PCR; TCRdb keeps only in-frame clonotypes and omits some of them. The sample shows around 260,000 clones, 20% of them seen only once.

The material sequenced was naive CD4+ T cells from blood. The V and J genes are TRBV13 and TRBJ2-5; TRBD1 is a possible D gene (6 bases). The receptor was isolated from a woman aged 35 to 49 with type 1 diabetes. The CDR3 bases are TGTGCCAGCAGCTATACAGGGATCCAAGAGACCCAGTACTTC. As protein: CASSYTGIQETQYF.